The present TCR beta chain was sequenced within a study of blood T cell repertoires in COVID-19. Individuals drawn from approximately 22 US areas were about 18 to 95 years old. V was clipped by 3 bases and J by 7 bases; unmatched bases: 13. Germline V gives CDR1 LGHDT, CDR2 YNNKEL (reference sequence). The CDR3 has 18 residues. This table comes from immunoSEQ multiplex PCR, and its TCRdb copy is limited to in-frame clones, with some not included. Of fewer than 200,000 clones in the sample, roughly 82% were seen once. The chain uses TRBV3-1 (or the pseudogene TRBV3-2) and TRBJ2-1, with TRBD2 matching over 12 bases. Sequenced: PBMCs or T cells enriched from blood (not recorded which). The sequence came from a man aged 45-65 years who had recovered from COVID-19. CDR3 DNA: TGTGCCAGCAGCCATTTGACCGGGACTAGCGGGCTAGGTAATGAGCAGTTCTTC. Protein product: CASSHLTGTSGLGNEQFF.